This paragraph reports one TCR beta chain. V gave up 3 bases and J gave up 4 bases, with 9 bases separating them. The CDR3 contains 13 residues. Germline loops: CDR1 MDHEN, CDR2 SYDVKM. The protocol was immunoSEQ multiplex PCR, while the TCRdb copy is restricted to in-frame clones and leaves out a portion. This table has under 70,000 clones, about 93% appearing once. The sample is drawn from a study of blood T cell repertoires in COVID-19. Overall study context: Italy, Spain and the United States were the sources of the convalescent and acute COVID-19 samples.

Sequenced material: peripheral blood. The chain links TRBV28 to TRBJ1-2; D is uncertain. This clonotype was sampled from a human donor with active COVID-19. The donor label of this sample is uncertain. The chain's CDR3 is CASSFRGIYGYTF. The DNA of the CDR3 is TGTGCCAGCAGTTTCCGGGGTATCTATGGCTACACCTTC.